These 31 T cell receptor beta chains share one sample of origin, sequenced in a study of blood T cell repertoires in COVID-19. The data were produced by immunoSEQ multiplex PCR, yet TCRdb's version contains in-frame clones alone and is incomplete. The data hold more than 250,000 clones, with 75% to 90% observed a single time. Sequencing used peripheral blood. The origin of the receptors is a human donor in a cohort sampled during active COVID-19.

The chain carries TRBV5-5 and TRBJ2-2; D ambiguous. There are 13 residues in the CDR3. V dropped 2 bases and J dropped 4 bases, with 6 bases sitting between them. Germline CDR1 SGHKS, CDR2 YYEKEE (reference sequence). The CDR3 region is CASSFVLTGELFF. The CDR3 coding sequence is TGTGCCAGCAGCTTCGTCCTCACCGGGGAGCTGTTTTTT.

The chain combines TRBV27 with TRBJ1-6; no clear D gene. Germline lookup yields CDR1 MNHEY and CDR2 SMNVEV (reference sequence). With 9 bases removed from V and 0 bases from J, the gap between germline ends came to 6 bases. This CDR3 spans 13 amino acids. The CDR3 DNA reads TGTGCCAGTACGAGCTCCTATAATTCACCCCTCCACTTT. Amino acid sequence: CASTSSYNSPLHF.

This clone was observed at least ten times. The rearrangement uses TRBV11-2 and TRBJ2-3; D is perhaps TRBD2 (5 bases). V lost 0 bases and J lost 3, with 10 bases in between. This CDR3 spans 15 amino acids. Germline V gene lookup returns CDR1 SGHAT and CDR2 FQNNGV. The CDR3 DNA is TGTGCCAGCAGCTTAGATGGACGGGGTACAGATACGCAGTATTTT. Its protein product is CASSLDGRGTDTQYF.

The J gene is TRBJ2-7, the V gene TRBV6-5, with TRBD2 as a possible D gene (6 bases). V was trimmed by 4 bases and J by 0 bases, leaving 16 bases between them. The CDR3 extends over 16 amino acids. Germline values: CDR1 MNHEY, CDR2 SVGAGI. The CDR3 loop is CASSLWASAGSYEQYF. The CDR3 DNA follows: TGTGCCAGCAGTTTGTGGGCTAGCGCGGGCTCCTACGAGCAGTACTTC.

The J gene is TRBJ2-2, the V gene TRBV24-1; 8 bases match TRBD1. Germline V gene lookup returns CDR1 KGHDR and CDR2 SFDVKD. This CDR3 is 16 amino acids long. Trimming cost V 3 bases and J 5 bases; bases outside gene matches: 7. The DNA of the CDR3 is TGTGCCACCAGTGATCACAGGGGGTCAAAGACCGGGGAGCTGTTTTTT. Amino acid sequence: CATSDHRGSKTGELFF.

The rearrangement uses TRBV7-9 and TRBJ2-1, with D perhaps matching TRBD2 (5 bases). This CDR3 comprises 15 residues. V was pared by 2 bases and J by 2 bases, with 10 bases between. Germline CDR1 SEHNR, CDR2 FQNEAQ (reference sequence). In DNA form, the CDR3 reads TGTGCCAGCAGCTTATCATCCGGGGCCTACAATGAGCAGTTCTTC. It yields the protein CASSLSSGAYNEQFF.

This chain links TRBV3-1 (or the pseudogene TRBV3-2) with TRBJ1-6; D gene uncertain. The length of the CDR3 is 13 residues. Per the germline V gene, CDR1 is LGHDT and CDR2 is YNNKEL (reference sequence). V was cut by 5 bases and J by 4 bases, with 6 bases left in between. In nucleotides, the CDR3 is TGTGCCAGCAGCGTCGGTTATAATTCACCCCTCCACTTT. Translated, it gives CASSVGYNSPLHF.

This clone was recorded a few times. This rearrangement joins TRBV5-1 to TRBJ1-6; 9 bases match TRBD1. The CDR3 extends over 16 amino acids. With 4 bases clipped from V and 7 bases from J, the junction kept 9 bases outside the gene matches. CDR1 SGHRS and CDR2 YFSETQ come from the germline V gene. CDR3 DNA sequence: TGCGCCAGCAGCCCAAGGACAGGGGAAGGAAATTCACCCCTCCACTTT. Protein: CASSPRTGEGNSPLHF.

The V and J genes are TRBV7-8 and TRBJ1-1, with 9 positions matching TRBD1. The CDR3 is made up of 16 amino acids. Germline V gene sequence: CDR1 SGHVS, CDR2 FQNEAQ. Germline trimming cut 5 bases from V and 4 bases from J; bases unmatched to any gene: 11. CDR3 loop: CASSPLTGGMGTEAFF. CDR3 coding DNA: TGTGCCAGCAGCCCCCTGACAGGGGGTATGGGCACTGAAGCTTTCTTT. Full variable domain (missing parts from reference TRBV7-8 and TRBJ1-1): GAGVSQSPRYKVAKRGQDVALRCDPISGHVSLFWYQQALGQGPEFLTYFQNEAQLDKSGLPSDRFFAERPEGSVSTLKIQRTQQEDSAVYLCASSPLTGGMGTEAFFGQGTRLTVV.

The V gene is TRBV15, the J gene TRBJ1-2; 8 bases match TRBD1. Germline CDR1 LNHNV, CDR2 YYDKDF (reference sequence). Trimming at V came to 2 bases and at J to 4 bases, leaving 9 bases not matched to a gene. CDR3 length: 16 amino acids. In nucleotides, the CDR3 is TGTGCCACCAGCAGACGGGATAAGGGGACAGGCTATGGCTACACCTTC. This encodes CATSRRDKGTGYGYTF.

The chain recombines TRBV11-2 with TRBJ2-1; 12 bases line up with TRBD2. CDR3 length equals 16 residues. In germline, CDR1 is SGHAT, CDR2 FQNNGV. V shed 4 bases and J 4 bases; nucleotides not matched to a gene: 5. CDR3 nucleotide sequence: TGTGCCAGCAGCTCCAGACTAGCGGGAGAGTACAATGAGCAGTTCTTC. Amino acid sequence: CASSSRLAGEYNEQFF.

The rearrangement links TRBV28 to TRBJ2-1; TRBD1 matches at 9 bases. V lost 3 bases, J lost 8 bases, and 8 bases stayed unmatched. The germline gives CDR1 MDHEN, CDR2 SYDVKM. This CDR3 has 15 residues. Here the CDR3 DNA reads TGTGCCAGCAGTTTCACCGGGACAGGGACAGATGAGCAGTTCTTC. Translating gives CASSFTGTGTDEQFF.

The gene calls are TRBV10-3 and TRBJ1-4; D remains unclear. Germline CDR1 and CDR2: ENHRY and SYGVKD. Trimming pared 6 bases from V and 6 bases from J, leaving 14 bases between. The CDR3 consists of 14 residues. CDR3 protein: CAIRANRGDEKLFF. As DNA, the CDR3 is TGTGCCATCAGGGCGAATCGGGGAGATGAAAAACTGTTTTTT.

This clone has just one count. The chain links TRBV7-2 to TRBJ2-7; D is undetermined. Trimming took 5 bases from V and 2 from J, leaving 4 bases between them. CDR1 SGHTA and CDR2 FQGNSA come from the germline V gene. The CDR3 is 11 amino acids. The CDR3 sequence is CASSPAYEQYF. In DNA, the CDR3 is TGTGCCAGCAGCCCCGCCTACGAGCAGTACTTC.

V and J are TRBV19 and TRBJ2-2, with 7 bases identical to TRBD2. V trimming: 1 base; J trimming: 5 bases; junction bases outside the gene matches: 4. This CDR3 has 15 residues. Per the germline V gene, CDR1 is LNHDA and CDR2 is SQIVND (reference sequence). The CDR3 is CASSIGGRSTGELFF. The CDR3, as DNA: TGTGCCAGTAGTATAGGCGGGAGAAGTACCGGGGAGCTGTTTTTT.

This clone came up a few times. CDR3 protein: CASSEGGTGGFGANVLTF. As DNA, the CDR3 is TGTGCCAGCAGCGAGGGTGGGACAGGGGGCTTTGGGGCCAACGTCCTGACTTTC. The chain has TRBV3-1 (or the pseudogene TRBV3-2) and TRBJ2-6, with 12 bases matching TRBD1. With 5 bases clipped from V and 3 bases from J, the junction kept 8 bases outside the gene matches. Germline CDR1 is LGHDT and CDR2 is YNNKEL (reference sequence). The CDR3 loop spans 18 amino acids.

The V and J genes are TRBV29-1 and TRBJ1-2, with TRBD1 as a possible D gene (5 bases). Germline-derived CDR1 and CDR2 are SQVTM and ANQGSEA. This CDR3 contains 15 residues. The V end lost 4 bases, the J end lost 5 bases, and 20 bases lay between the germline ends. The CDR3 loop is CSVAIPYGAGYGYTF. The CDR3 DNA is TGCAGCGTTGCAATCCCCTACGGGGCGGGATATGGCTACACCTTC.

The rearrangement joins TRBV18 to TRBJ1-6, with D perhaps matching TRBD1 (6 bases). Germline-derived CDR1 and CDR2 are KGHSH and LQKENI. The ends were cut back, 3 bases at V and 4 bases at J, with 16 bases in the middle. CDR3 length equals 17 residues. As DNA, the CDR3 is TGTGCCAGCTCACCCAGAGGAGGCAGGGGATATAATTCACCCCTCCACTTT. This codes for CASSPRGGRGYNSPLHF.

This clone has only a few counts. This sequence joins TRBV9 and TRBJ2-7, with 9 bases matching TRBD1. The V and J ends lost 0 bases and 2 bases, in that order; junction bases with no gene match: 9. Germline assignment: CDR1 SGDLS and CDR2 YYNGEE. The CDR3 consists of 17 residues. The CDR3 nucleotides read TGTGCCAGCAGCGTAGTCCACAGGGGGCTTCTACCCTACGAGCAGTACTTC. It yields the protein CASSVVHRGLLPYEQYF.

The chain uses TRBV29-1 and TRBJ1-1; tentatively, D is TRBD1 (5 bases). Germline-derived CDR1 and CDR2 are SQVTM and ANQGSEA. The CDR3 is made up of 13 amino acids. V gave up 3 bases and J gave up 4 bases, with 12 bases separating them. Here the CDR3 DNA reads TGCAGCGTTGAGGTCACTCAGGGCACTGAAGCTTTCTTT. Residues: CSVEVTQGTEAFF.

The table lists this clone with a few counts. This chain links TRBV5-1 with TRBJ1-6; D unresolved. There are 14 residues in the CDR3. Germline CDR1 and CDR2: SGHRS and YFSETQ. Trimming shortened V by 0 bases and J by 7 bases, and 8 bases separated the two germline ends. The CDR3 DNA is TGCGCCAGCAGCTTGGTACCGAGAAATTCACCCCTCCACTTT. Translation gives CASSLVPRNSPLHF.

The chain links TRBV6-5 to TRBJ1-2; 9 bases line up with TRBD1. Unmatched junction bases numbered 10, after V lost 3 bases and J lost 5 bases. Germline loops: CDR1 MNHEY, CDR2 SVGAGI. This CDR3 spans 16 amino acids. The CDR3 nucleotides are TGTGCCAGCAGTTATTCAGGGACAGGGAATATATATGGCTACACCTTC. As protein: CASSYSGTGNIYGYTF.

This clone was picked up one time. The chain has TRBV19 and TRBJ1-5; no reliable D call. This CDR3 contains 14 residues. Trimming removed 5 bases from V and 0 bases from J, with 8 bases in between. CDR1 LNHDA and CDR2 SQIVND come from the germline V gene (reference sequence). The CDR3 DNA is TGTGCCAGTAGTGGGCAAAATAGCAATCAGCCCCAGCATTTT. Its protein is CASSGQNSNQPQHF.

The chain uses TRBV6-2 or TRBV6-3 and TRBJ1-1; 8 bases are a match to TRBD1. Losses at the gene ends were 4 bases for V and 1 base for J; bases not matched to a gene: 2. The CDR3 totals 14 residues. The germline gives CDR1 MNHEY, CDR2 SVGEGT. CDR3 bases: TGTGCCAGCAGTTTCGGACAGGGGAACACTGAAGCTTTCTTT. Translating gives CASSFGQGNTEAFF.

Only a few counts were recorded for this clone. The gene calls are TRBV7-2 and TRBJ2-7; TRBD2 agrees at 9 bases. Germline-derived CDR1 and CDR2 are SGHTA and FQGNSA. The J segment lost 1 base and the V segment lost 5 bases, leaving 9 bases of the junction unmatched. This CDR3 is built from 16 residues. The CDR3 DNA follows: TGTGCCAGCAGCGCGTCTAGCGGGGAAATTTCCTACGAGCAGTACTTC. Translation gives CASSASSGEISYEQYF.

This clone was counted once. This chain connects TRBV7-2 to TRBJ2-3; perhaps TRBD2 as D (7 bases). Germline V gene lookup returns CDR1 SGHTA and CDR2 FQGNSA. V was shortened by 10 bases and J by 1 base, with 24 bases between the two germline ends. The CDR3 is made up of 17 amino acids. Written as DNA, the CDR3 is TGTGCCATCCAGGGGAAGCGGGGAGACCCGCGCACAGATACGCAGTATTTT. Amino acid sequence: CAIQGKRGDPRTDTQYF.

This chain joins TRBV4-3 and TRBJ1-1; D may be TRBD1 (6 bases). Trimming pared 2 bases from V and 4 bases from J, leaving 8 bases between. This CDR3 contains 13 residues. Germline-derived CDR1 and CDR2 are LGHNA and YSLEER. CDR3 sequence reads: CASSQLQGTEAFF. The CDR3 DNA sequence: TGCGCCAGCAGCCAATTACAGGGCACTGAAGCTTTCTTT.

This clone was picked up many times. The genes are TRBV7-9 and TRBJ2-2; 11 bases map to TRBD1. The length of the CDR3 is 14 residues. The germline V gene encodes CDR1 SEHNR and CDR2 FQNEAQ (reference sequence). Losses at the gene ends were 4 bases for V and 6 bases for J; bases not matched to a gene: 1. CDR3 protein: CASSSGQGAGELFF. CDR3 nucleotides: TGTGCCAGCAGCTCGGGACAGGGGGCCGGGGAGCTGTTTTTT.

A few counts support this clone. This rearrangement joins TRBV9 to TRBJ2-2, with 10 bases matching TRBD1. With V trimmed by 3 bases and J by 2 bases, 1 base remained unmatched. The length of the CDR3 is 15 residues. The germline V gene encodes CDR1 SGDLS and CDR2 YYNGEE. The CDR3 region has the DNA TGTGCCAGCAGCGGACAGGGGGCTAACACCGGGGAGCTGTTTTTT. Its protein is CASSGQGANTGELFF.

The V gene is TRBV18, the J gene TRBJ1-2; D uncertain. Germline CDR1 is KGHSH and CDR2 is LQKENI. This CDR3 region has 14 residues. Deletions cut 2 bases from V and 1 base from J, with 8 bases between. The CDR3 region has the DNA TGTGCCAGCTCACCAGGGCCCAGTAACTATGGCTACACCTTC. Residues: CASSPGPSNYGYTF. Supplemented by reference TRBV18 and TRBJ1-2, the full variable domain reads NAGVMQNPRHLVRRRGQEARLRCSPMKGHSHVYWYRQLPEEGLKFMVYLQKENIIDESGMPKERFSAEFPKEGPSILRIQQVVRGDSAAYFCASSPGPSNYGYTFGSGTRLTVV.

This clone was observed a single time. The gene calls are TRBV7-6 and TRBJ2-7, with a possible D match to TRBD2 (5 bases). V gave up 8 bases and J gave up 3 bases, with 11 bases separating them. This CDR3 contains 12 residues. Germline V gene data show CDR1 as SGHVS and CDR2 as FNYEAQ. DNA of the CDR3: TGTGCCAGCGGACGAGGAGGCTACGAGCAGTACTTC. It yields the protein CASGRGGYEQYF.